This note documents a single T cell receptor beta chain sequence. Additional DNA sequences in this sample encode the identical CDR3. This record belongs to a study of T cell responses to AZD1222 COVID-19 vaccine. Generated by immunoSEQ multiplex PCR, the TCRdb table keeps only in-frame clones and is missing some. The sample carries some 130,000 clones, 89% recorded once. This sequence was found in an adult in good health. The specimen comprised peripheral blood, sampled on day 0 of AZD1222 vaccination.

The CDR3 is CASSLRRDTEAFF. DNA of the CDR3: TGTGCCAGCAGCTTAAGGAGGGACACTGAAGCTTTCTTT. The J gene is TRBJ1-1, the V gene TRBV11-2, with D unresolved. V was cut by 2 bases and J by 3 bases, with 7 bases left in between. CDR3 size: 13 residues. Per the germline V gene, CDR1 is SGHAT and CDR2 is FQNNGV.